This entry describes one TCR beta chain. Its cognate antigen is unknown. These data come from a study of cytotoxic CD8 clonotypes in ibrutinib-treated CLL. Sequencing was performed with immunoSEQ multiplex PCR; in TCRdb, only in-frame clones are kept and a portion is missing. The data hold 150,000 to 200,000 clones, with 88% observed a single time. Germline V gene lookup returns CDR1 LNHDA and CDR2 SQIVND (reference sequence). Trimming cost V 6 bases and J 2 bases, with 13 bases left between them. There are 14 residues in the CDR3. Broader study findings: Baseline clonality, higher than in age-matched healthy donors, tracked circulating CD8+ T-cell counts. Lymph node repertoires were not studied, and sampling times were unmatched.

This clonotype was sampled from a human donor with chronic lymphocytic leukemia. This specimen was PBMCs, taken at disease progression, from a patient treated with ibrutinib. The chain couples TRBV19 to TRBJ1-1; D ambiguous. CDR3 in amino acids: CASRRNWGNTEAFF. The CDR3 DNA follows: TGTGCCAGTAGGAGGAACTGGGGAAACACTGAAGCTTTCTTT.